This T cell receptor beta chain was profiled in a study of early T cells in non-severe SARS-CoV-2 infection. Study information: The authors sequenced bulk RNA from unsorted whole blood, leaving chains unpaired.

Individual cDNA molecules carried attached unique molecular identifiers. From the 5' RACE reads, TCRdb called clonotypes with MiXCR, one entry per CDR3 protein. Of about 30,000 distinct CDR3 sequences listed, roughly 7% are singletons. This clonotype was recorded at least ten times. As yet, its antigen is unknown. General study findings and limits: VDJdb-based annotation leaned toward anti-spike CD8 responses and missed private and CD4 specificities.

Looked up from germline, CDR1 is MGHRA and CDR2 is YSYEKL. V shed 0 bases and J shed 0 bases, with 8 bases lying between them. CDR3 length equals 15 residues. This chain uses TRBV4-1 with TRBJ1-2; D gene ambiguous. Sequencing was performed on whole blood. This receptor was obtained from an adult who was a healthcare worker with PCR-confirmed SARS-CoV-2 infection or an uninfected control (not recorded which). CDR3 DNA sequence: TGCGCCAGCAGCCAAGATTTTACGTCTAACTATGGCTACACCTTC. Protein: CASSQDFTSNYGYTF.